Listed below are T cell receptor beta chains from one sample, sequenced in a study of blood T cell repertoires in COVID-19. Using immunoSEQ multiplex PCR, the repertoire was profiled, and TCRdb retains in-frame clones only, with some absent. The repertoire holds 200,000 to 250,000 clones, with approximately 85% as singletons. The sequenced sample was peripheral blood. The receptors here all came from a woman aged 70-85 years with COVID-19, enrolled during active disease. CDR3s include the opening cysteine and the closing phenylalanine or tryptophan. D genes are given only for firm matches. Clone size is shown for a subset of rows, as once, few, many or a class of expanded clone.

CDR3 DNA: TGTGCCAGTAGCCCAGGGTGGCCCACTGAAGCTTTCTTT
CDR3 protein: CASSPGWPTEAFF
D gene: -
J gene: TRBJ1-1
clone size: -
V gene: TRBV19

CDR3 DNA: TGTGCCAGCAGCCCCCGGGCGGGACAGGGAACTGAAGCTTTCTTT
CDR3 protein: CASSPRAGQGTEAFF
D gene: TRBD1
J gene: TRBJ1-1
clone size: once
V gene: TRBV7-3

CDR3 DNA: TGCGCCAGCAGCTCACGGACAGGGACCTTTGAGCAGTACTTC
CDR3 protein: CASSSRTGTFEQYF
D gene: TRBD1
J gene: TRBJ2-7
clone size: -
V gene: TRBV5-1

CDR3 DNA: TGTGCCAGCAGTTTATTAGGGACAGGGGGCCGTGAGCAGTACTTC
CDR3 protein: CASSLLGTGGREQYF
D gene: TRBD1
J gene: TRBJ2-7
clone size: -
V gene: TRBV28

CDR3 DNA: TGTGCCAGCAGTTCACTAGCGGGGGGATCCTACAATGAGCAGTTCTTC
CDR3 protein: CASSSLAGGSYNEQFF
D gene: TRBD2
J gene: TRBJ2-1
clone size: -
V gene: TRBV6-2/TRBV6-3

CDR3 DNA: TGTGCCAGCAGTGACTCGCTAGCGAGGCAAGAGACCCAGTACTTC
CDR3 protein: CASSDSLARQETQYF
D gene: -
J gene: TRBJ2-5
clone size: -
V gene: TRBV6-4

CDR3 DNA: TGTGCCAGCAGCTTAGTGGCCTTGACTGAAGCTTTCTTT
CDR3 protein: CASSLVALTEAFF
D gene: -
J gene: TRBJ1-1
clone size: -
V gene: TRBV7-2

CDR3 DNA: TGCGCCAGCAGTTTCAGGGGACAATCGGGGACGAATGAGCAGTTCTTC
CDR3 protein: CASSFRGQSGTNEQFF
D gene: -
J gene: TRBJ2-1
clone size: few
V gene: TRBV5-1

CDR3 DNA: TGTGCCAGTAGTATAGCGGGAACAGATACGCAGTATTTT
CDR3 protein: CASSIAGTDTQYF
D gene: -
J gene: TRBJ2-3
clone size: -
V gene: TRBV19

CDR3 DNA: TGTGCCAGTAGTATAGTTACTCGAAGTACCTATGGCTACACCTTC
CDR3 protein: CASSIVTRSTYGYTF
D gene: -
J gene: TRBJ1-2
clone size: -
V gene: TRBV19

CDR3 DNA: TGTGCCAGCAGCGTAACCCTCAATGAGCCGTTCTTC
CDR3 protein: CASSVTLNEPFF
D gene: -
J gene: TRBJ2-1
clone size: -
V gene: TRBV9

CDR3 DNA: TGTGCCAGCAGCTTAGGGGCAGGGGGCGAGGTAAATGAAAAACTGTTTTTT
CDR3 protein: CASSLGAGGEVNEKLFF
D gene: TRBD1
J gene: TRBJ1-4
clone size: -
V gene: TRBV7-2